Below, one TCR beta chain is given with its context. This entry is derived from a study of blood T cell repertoires in COVID-19. About the study: The United States, Italy and Spain provided the acute and convalescent COVID-19 samples.

Trimming pared 5 bases from V and 5 bases from J, leaving 18 bases between. From germline, CDR1 is PRHDT and CDR2 FYEKMQ (reference sequence). The CDR3 runs 15 residues. Per the original data handling: Reference gene primer amplification yielded estimated nucleated cell counts. Measured with immunoSEQ multiplex PCR; TCRdb has only the in-frame clones, and not every one. Clone size and V and J calls were adopted from that table, with D and trimming inferred from the DNA. Counted here are some 350,000 clones, around nine tenths occurring once; the ten biggest clones make up about 7%. The material sequenced was peripheral blood. The receptor was derived from a woman in her 70s with COVID-19, enrolled during active disease. The chain uses TRBV13 and TRBJ1-2; weak D call: TRBD1 (5 bases). CDR3 nucleotides: TGTGCCAGCAGCCTCGCAGGGAACCTTCCTTATGGCTACACCTTC. Amino acid sequence: CASSLAGNLPYGYTF.